Below, 14 T cell receptor beta chains from the same sample are listed, as sequenced in a study of shared clonotypes between healthy human individuals. Using immunoSEQ multiplex PCR, the repertoire was profiled, and TCRdb retains in-frame clones only, with some absent. The profile shows a few hundred thousand clones, over 75% of them singletons. The material sequenced was memory CD8+ T cells sorted from blood. Stated subset: CD45RO+ cells pooled with CCR7-negative TemRA cells. Receptors were obtained from a man aged 18 to 30 in good health.

This clone turned up a few times. This sequence joins TRBV9 and TRBJ2-3; D not resolved. This CDR3 is built from 13 residues. V lost 4 bases to trimming and J lost 4 bases, with 10 bases between them. CDR1 and CDR2 (germline): SGDLS, YYNGEE. The DNA for the CDR3 is TGTGCCAGCAGCAGGTGGAAAGCAGATACGCAGTATTTT. Its translation is CASSRWKADTQYF.

The chain's CDR3 is CATGPSYEQYF. The DNA of the CDR3 is TGTGCCACCGGGCCGTCCTACGAGCAGTACTTC. The rearrangement joins TRBV6-5 to TRBJ2-7, with D uncertain. The CDR3 is 11 residues long. With 10 bases removed from V and 1 base from J, the gap between germline ends came to 8 bases. Germline values: CDR1 MNHEY, CDR2 SVGAGI.

This clone came up once. V is TRBV9 and J is TRBJ1-1; D gene uncertain. CDR3 length: 15 amino acids. Trimming removed 7 bases at V and 7 bases at J, with 23 bases between. CDR1 and CDR2 from the germline V gene are SGDLS and YYNGEE. The CDR3 DNA is TGTGCCAGCGGCCAGGATATCTCTTTGTGGGGTGAAGCTTTCTTT. Encoded protein: CASGQDISLWGEAFF.

The V call is TRBV6-6, the J call TRBJ1-2; D may be TRBD1 (5 bases). Germline lookup yields CDR1 MNHNY and CDR2 SVGAGI (reference sequence). The CDR3 totals 15 residues. Trimming removed 3 bases from V and 4 bases from J, with 15 bases in between. The CDR3 loop is CASSYSLTEGYGYTF. The CDR3 coding sequence is TGTGCCAGCAGTTATTCCCTGACAGAGGGCTATGGCTACACCTTC.

The genes are TRBV19 and TRBJ1-2; D is unresolved. CDR1 LNHDA and CDR2 SQIVND come from the germline V gene (reference sequence). The CDR3 has 12 amino acids. Trimming pared 3 bases from V and 4 bases from J, leaving 6 bases between. The CDR3 DNA sequence: TGTGCCAGTAGTATGCAGCGCTATGGCTACACCTTC. Translating it yields CASSMQRYGYTF. Supplemented by reference TRBV19 and TRBJ1-2, the full variable domain reads DGGITQSPKYLFRKEGQNVTLSCEQNLNHDAMYWYRQDPGQGLRLIYYSQIVNDFQKGDIAEGYSVSREKKESFPLTVTSAQKNPTAFYLCASSMQRYGYTFGSGTRLTVV.

The gene calls are TRBV10-1 and TRBJ1-1; D ambiguous. Trimming stripped 3 bases from V and 5 bases from J, with 4 bases between. Germline CDR1 reads WNHNN; CDR2 reads SYGVQD (reference sequence). This CDR3 comprises 11 residues. The CDR3 DNA sequence: TGCGCCAGCAGTGATGGGACTGAAGCTTTCTTT. Its protein product is CASSDGTEAFF.

The rearrangement uses TRBV28 and TRBJ1-3, with D maybe TRBD1 (5 bases). The V and J ends lost 5 bases and 1 base respectively, with 12 bases between them. Germline lookup yields CDR1 MDHEN and CDR2 SYDVKM. This CDR3 has 15 amino acids. This CDR3 reads CASSQDRGSGNTIYF. CDR3 coding DNA: TGTGCCAGCAGTCAAGACAGAGGGTCTGGAAACACCATATATTTT.

The chain is built from TRBV28 and TRBJ2-7, with D uncertain. From germline, CDR1 is MDHEN and CDR2 SYDVKM. Trimming left V 3 bases short and J 8 bases short, with 11 bases between. The CDR3 contains 12 residues. CDR3 protein: CASSFYGAQQYF. The CDR3 DNA sequence: TGTGCCAGCAGTTTTTACGGAGCCCAGCAGTACTTC. Variable domain in full (rest from reference TRBV28 and TRBJ2-7): DVKVTQSSRYLVKRTGEKVFLECVQDMDHENMFWYRQDPGLGLRLIYFSYDVKMKEKGDIPEGYSVSREKKERFSLILESASTNQTSMYLCASSFYGAQQYFGPGTRLTVT.

The rearrangement uses TRBV7-9 and TRBJ2-5; D unclear. This CDR3 is 13 amino acids long. The V gene lost 2 bases and the J gene lost 2 bases, with 6 bases spanning the gap. CDR1 and CDR2 from the germline V gene are SEHNR and FQNEAQ (reference sequence). CDR3: CASSLQIQETQYF. CDR3 nucleotide sequence: TGTGCCAGCAGCTTACAGATTCAAGAGACCCAGTACTTC.

The gene calls are TRBV5-6 and TRBJ2-3; 7 nucleotides align to TRBD2. J was trimmed by 4 bases and V by 4 bases; bases with no gene match: 9. Germline lookup yields CDR1 SGHDT and CDR2 YYEEEE. The CDR3 extends over 15 amino acids. The CDR3: CASSPGEGSPDTQYF. The CDR3 nucleotides read TGTGCCAGCAGCCCCGGGGAGGGTTCGCCAGATACGCAGTATTTT.

This chain connects TRBV12-5 to TRBJ2-2; D not certain. Trimming cost V 0 bases and J 4 bases, with 6 bases left between them. The CDR3 spans 14 residues. Germline V gene data show CDR1 as LGHNT and CDR2 as FRNRAP. The CDR3 nucleotides are TGTGCTAGTGGTTTGGTACTGGGCACCGGGGAGCTGTTTTTT. This encodes CASGLVLGTGELFF.

The chain uses TRBV2 and TRBJ2-1; 12 bases are a match to TRBD2. The V and J ends lost 6 bases and 4 bases, in that order; junction bases with no gene match: 13. The V gene's germline CDR1 is SNHLY and CDR2 FYNNEI. CDR3 length equals 18 residues. CDR3 sequence (DNA): TGTGCCAGCAGGGGCTATCTGAGGACTAGCGGGAAATACAATGAGCAGTTCTTC. Its translation: CASRGYLRTSGKYNEQFF.

A single count supports this clone. The chain combines TRBV5-1 with TRBJ1-4, with no clear D. In germline, CDR1 is SGHRS, CDR2 YFSETQ. The CDR3 loop spans 14 amino acids. V shed 2 bases and J shed 3 bases, with 8 bases lying between them. This CDR3 reads CASSFDGPNEKLFF. The CDR3 DNA follows: TGCGCCAGCAGCTTTGACGGACCTAATGAAAAACTGTTTTTT.

As concerns this clone: The sample has other DNA sequences that encode this CDR3 too. The rearrangement uses TRBV29-1 and TRBJ1-3; D is perhaps TRBD1 (5 bases). This CDR3 has 13 amino acids. The ends were cut back, 0 bases at V and 2 bases at J, with 5 bases in the middle. CDR1 SQVTM and CDR2 ANQGSEA come from the germline V gene. In DNA form, the CDR3 reads TGCAGCGTTGAAGAAGGGGCTGGAAACACCATATATTTT. It codes for CSVEEGAGNTIYF.